Presented here are 19 T cell receptor beta chains from one specimen sequenced in a study of graft-versus-host responses after intestinal transplantation (dated by TCRdb to the early 2020s). The library came from the immunoSEQ multiplex PCR assay. TCRdb holds this immuneACCESS table with in-frame rearrangements only. Some clones are missing; in checked studies, unresolved V genes explain under half, and the rest has no known cause. Present in this sample are 40,000 or so clones, about 96% of which were seen just once. The top ten constitute less than 0.25% of the sample. Reading the label with the study, this specimen's time point is: cells obtained before transplantation from donor or recipient. The antigens of these receptors remain unknown. The specimen comprised unstimulated CD8+ T cells sorted from spleen or lymph node cells, sampled before transplant. The source is a human donor who was the organ donor for an intestinal transplant.

Only one count was recorded for this clone. The chain combines TRBV11-3 with TRBJ2-7; weak D call: TRBD2 (9 bases). Germline values: CDR1 SGHNT, CDR2 YENEEA. The CDR3 length is 17 residues. Trimming shortened V by 5 bases and J by 3 bases, and 23 bases separated the two germline ends. CDR3 DNA sequence: TGTGCCAGCAGCCACGCGGGGGGGACAGGAGACTTCTACGAGCAGTACTTC. This encodes CASSHAGGTGDFYEQYF.

The CDR3 nucleotides are TGCGCCAGCAGCCATGTAGGTCCCACAGATACGCAGTATTTT. As protein: CASSHVGPTDTQYF. V is TRBV4-1 and J is TRBJ2-3; D gene uncertain. The CDR3 length is 14 residues. V gave up 3 bases and J gave up 2 bases, with 9 bases separating them. Germline CDR1 MGHRA, CDR2 YSYEKL.

The chain couples TRBV6-1 to TRBJ2-7; TRBD1 matches at 9 bases. Germline V lookup: CDR1 MNHNS, CDR2 SASEGT. The V gene end was trimmed by 11 bases and the J gene end by 4 bases; junction bases not matched to a gene: 9. The CDR3 is made up of 13 amino acids. The CDR3 loop is CAASGTGTYEQYF. CDR3 nucleotides: TGTGCCGCAAGTGGGACAGGGACGTACGAGCAGTACTTC.

J is TRBJ2-3 and V is TRBV5-4, with 10 bases that match TRBD1. J lost 1 base, V lost 3 bases, and 2 bases had no gene match. The CDR3 is 15 amino acids. Germline lookup yields CDR1 SGHNT and CDR2 YYREEE (reference sequence). The CDR3, as DNA: TGTGCCAGCAGCTGGGGGACAGGGGGCACAGATACGCAGTATTTT. Its translation is CASSWGTGGTDTQYF. The whole variable domain, filled in from reference TRBV5-4 and TRBJ2-3, reads ETGVTQSPTHLIKTRGQQVTLRCSSQSGHNTVSWYQQALGQGPQFIFQYYREEENGRGNFPPRFSGLQFPNYSSELNVNALELDDSALYLCASSWGTGGTDTQYFGPGTRLTVL.

V and J are TRBV9 and TRBJ2-3; D perhaps matches TRBD2 (6 bases). Germline assignment: CDR1 SGDLS and CDR2 YYNGEE. The CDR3 totals 16 residues. V was shortened by 4 bases and J by 2 bases, with 17 bases between the two germline ends. Here the CDR3 reads CASSPWASDNTDTQYF. CDR3 DNA: TGTGCCAGCAGCCCATGGGCTAGCGACAACACAGATACGCAGTATTTT.

CDR3 residues: CASSLRWAPDEQYF. CDR3 DNA sequence: TGCGCCAGCAGCTTGCGATGGGCCCCGGACGAGCAGTACTTC. The V and J genes are TRBV5-1 and TRBJ2-7; D gene uncertain. CDR1 SGHRS and CDR2 YFSETQ come from the germline V gene. With 1 base removed from V and 5 bases from J, the gap between germline ends came to 13 bases. The length of the CDR3 is 14 residues.

The chain combines TRBV29-1 with TRBJ2-5, with TRBD2 matching over 14 bases. This CDR3 has 15 amino acids. Germline assignment: CDR1 SQVTM and CDR2 ANQGSEA. V lost 7 bases and J lost 5; bases outside the gene matches: 9. The CDR3 bases are TGCAGCGCCGGGACTAGCGGGGGTGTGGGGGAGACCCAGTACTTC. It codes for CSAGTSGGVGETQYF.

The rearrangement joins TRBV9 to TRBJ2-3; no firm D call. The CDR3 consists of 12 residues. Per the germline V gene, CDR1 is SGDLS and CDR2 is YYNGEE. V dropped 3 bases and J dropped 3 bases, with 5 bases sitting between them. The CDR3 coding sequence is TGTGCCAGCAGCGACCTAACAGATACGCAGTATTTT. Translating it yields CASSDLTDTQYF.

The chain joins TRBV27 to TRBJ1-2; D gene ambiguous. CDR3 length: 13 residues. From germline, CDR1 is MNHEY and CDR2 SMNVEV (reference sequence). V was trimmed by 4 bases and J by 5 bases, leaving 11 bases between them. CDR3: CASSSDTAYGYTF. CDR3 sequence (DNA): TGTGCCAGCAGTTCCGATACAGCATATGGCTACACCTTC.

This chain uses TRBV6-6 with TRBJ2-3; 7 nucleotides match TRBD1. The CDR3 runs to 16 residues. With V trimmed by 2 bases and J by 5 bases, 10 bases remained unmatched. CDR1 and CDR2 (germline): MNHNY, SVGAGI (reference sequence). CDR3 sequence reads: CASSYLLGPGGDTQYF. In DNA form, the CDR3 reads TGTGCCAGCAGTTACCTCCTAGGGCCAGGGGGAGATACGCAGTATTTT.

The rearrangement joins TRBV11-2 to TRBJ2-1; D not resolved. Germline assignment: CDR1 SGHAT and CDR2 FQNNGV. This CDR3 region has 13 residues. Trimming shortened V by 0 bases and J by 6 bases, and 6 bases separated the two germline ends. The CDR3 here is CASSLDLSNEQFF. The DNA for the CDR3 is TGTGCCAGCAGCTTAGATCTCTCCAATGAGCAGTTCTTC.

The chain has TRBV23-1 and TRBJ2-7, with D unresolved. TRBV23-1 is given ORF status, its function remaining uncertain. This CDR3 spans 13 amino acids. V was shortened by 0 bases and J by 3 bases, with 6 bases between the two germline ends. CDR3 loop: CASSQSGYYEQYF. The CDR3 DNA follows: TGCGCCAGCAGTCAATCAGGGTACTACGAGCAGTACTTC.

The V gene is TRBV19, the J gene TRBJ2-1; 8 bases are shared with TRBD2. Per germline, CDR1 LNHDA and CDR2 SQIVND (reference sequence). This CDR3 is built from 15 residues. Trimming removed 1 base from V and 8 bases from J; junction bases left unmatched: 7. The CDR3 DNA follows: TGTGCCAGTAGTATAGTGGGCGGGGGGTTGTATGAGCAGTTCTTC. Amino acids: CASSIVGGGLYEQFF.

This clone came up once. CDR3 sequence (DNA): TGTGCCAGCAGTTTATCAGCAGGGGCTGGCTATGGCTACACCTTC. Its protein is CASSLSAGAGYGYTF. This rearrangement joins TRBV27 to TRBJ1-2; maybe TRBD1 (6 bases). CDR1 is MNHEY, CDR2 SMNVEV, per germline (reference sequence). The CDR3 contains 15 residues. The V and J ends lost 0 bases and 4 bases respectively, with 12 bases between them.

The chain is built from TRBV4-3 and TRBJ2-5; 9 nucleotides agree with TRBD2. The DNA end is a closer match to TRBJ2-7, so the J assignment may be wrong. This CDR3 has 16 amino acids. CDR1 and CDR2 (germline): LGHNA, YSLEER. CDR3 amino acids: CASSQELASGVDEQYF. Here the CDR3 DNA reads TGCGCCAGCAGCCAAGAGCTGGCTAGCGGGGTCGACGAGCAGTACTTC.

The chain combines TRBV4-1 with TRBJ2-4; D uncertain. V shed 3 bases and J shed 8 bases, with 11 bases lying between them. CDR1 is MGHRA and CDR2 is YSYEKL in the germline V gene. The CDR3 runs 13 residues. The CDR3 DNA follows: TGCGCCAGCAGCCAGGGTGACGGTTACATTCAGTACTTC. Translation gives CASSQGDGYIQYF.

This chain joins TRBV6-1 and TRBJ1-1; possible D gene TRBD1, 6 bases. The length of the CDR3 is 11 residues. Germline V gene lookup returns CDR1 MNHNS and CDR2 SASEGT. CDR3 nucleotides: TGTGGAGGGGGAGGTGGGACTGAAGCTTTCTTT. Its translation is CGGGGGTEAFF.

The J gene is TRBJ1-2, the V gene TRBV4-3; D unclear. V gave up 0 bases and J gave up 4 bases, with 9 bases separating them. The V gene's germline CDR1 is LGHNA and CDR2 YSLEER. CDR3 length equals 14 residues. The CDR3 is CASSQDADGYGYTF. The CDR3 nucleotides read TGCGCCAGCAGCCAAGATGCTGACGGCTATGGCTACACCTTC.

The chain has TRBV6-1 and TRBJ2-6; D is ambiguous. The germline V and J ends were trimmed by 1 base and 8 bases, with 9 bases remaining between them. CDR3 size: 14 residues. The V gene's germline CDR1 is MNHNS and CDR2 SASEGT. The CDR3 spells CASSEGEETNVLTF. Written as DNA, the CDR3 is TGTGCCAGCAGTGAAGGTGAGGAGACCAACGTCCTGACTTTC.